The clone carrying this T cell receptor (beta chain) came up a few times. CDR3 length: 12 amino acids. Germline lookup yields CDR1 SGHTA and CDR2 FQGNSA. The ends were cut back, 2 bases at V and 7 bases at J, with 6 bases in the middle. Sequencing was performed with immunoSEQ multiplex PCR; in TCRdb, only in-frame clones are kept and a portion is missing. Found here are over 100,000 clones, 82% of them singletons; the top ten hold more than 4.5%. These data belong to a study of blood T cell repertoires in COVID-19. The overall study: Acute and convalescent COVID-19 specimens originated in the United States, Italy and Spain. The analysed material was cDNA or gDNA that came from T cells, B-cell-depleted T cells, or PBMCs.

This sequence originates from an older woman with acute or convalescent COVID-19. The chain joins TRBV7-2 to TRBJ1-3; D remains unclear. The sequenced material came from peripheral blood. In DNA form, the CDR3 reads TGTGCCAGCAGCTTATCGCGGAACACCATATATTTT. Its protein is CASSLSRNTIYF.